These 9 T cell receptor beta chains share one sample of origin, sequenced in a study of T cells in tuberculosis. Time point defined: new active TB diagnosis, blood taken before or within 7 days of starting treatment. Sequenced by immunoSEQ multiplex PCR; TCRdb stores in-frame clones only, minus some. There are about 49,000 clones in the sample; more than 90% occur only once, and more than 1.3% lies in the top ten. The source material was PBMCs, sampled at tuberculosis diagnosis. These receptors were taken from an adult with tuberculosis.

This chain joins TRBV7-2 and TRBJ2-2, with 10 nucleotides matching TRBD1. Germline V gives CDR1 SGHTA, CDR2 FQGNSA. This CDR3 is 14 amino acids long. V gave up 8 bases and J gave up 0 bases; unmatched junction bases: 0. For the CDR3, the DNA is TGTGCCAGCGACAGGGGGCCGAACACCGGGGAGCTGTTTTTT. It encodes CASDRGPNTGELFF.

This clone was recorded a few times. V is TRBV30 and J is TRBJ1-2; D possibly corresponds to TRBD1 (5 bases). Trimming left V 5 bases short and J 3 bases short, with 16 bases between. CDR1 is GTSNPN, CDR2 SVGIG, per germline (reference sequence). CDR3 length: 14 amino acids. The CDR3 DNA sequence: TGTGCCTGGCGTACAGGATTACGGGACTATGGCTACACCTTC. Its protein is CAWRTGLRDYGYTF. The entire variable domain, with the rest obtained from reference TRBV30 and TRBJ1-2, is as follows: SQTIHQWPATLVQPVGSPLSLECTVEGTSNPNLYWYRQAAGRGLQLLFYSVGIGQISSEVPQNLSASRPQDRQFILSSKKLLLSDSGFYLCAWRTGLRDYGYTFGSGTRLTVV.

V and J are TRBV7-9 and TRBJ2-2; 8 bases align to TRBD2. V was pared by 3 bases and J by 0 bases, with 0 bases of the junction left unmatched. This CDR3 region has 15 residues. Germline values: CDR1 SEHNR, CDR2 FQNEAQ (reference sequence). The CDR3 region is CASSLRGANTGELFF. DNA for the CDR3: TGTGCCAGCAGCTTGCGGGGGGCGAACACCGGGGAGCTGTTTTTT. Using reference TRBV7-9 and TRBJ2-2 for the parts outside the CDR3, the full variable domain is DTGVSQNPRHKITKRGQNVTFRCDPISEHNRLYWYRQTLGQGPEFLTYFQNEAQLEKSRLLSDRFSAERPKGSFSTLEIQRTEQGDSAMYLCASSLRGANTGELFFGEGSRLTVL.

The V and J genes are TRBV6-6 and TRBJ2-1, with 11 bases that match TRBD2. V lost 6 bases and J lost 15; bases outside the gene matches: 7. In germline, CDR1 is MNHNY, CDR2 SVGAGI (reference sequence). The CDR3 is 12 amino acids. The CDR3 sequence: CASSRLAGGPFF. CDR3 DNA: TGTGCCAGCAGCCGATTAGCGGGAGGGCCGTTCTTC.

This chain links TRBV27 with TRBJ2-7, with a weak D call TRBD1 (5 bases). CDR1 MNHEY and CDR2 SMNVEV come from the germline V gene (reference sequence). The CDR3 extends over 15 amino acids. V was cut by 2 bases and J by 1 base, with 12 bases left in between. CDR3 protein: CASSLRRSGSYEQYF. CDR3 in DNA: TGTGCCAGCAGTTTACGCCGCTCAGGGTCCTACGAGCAGTACTTC.

CDR3 residues: CASSLYATGGGSPLHF. The CDR3 DNA sequence: TGTGCCAGCAGTTTATATGCGACAGGGGGCGGTTCACCCCTCCACTTT. The V and J genes are TRBV27 and TRBJ1-6, with TRBD1 matching 10 bases. The CDR3 spans 16 residues. Germline V CDR1 and CDR2: MNHEY, SMNVEV (reference sequence). Trimming removed 1 base from V and 9 bases from J; junction bases left unmatched: 6.

The J gene is TRBJ2-7, the V gene TRBV2, with D possibly TRBD2 on 5 matching bases. CDR3 length: 14 residues. The V end was cut by 3 bases, the J end by 2 bases, with 11 bases between. From germline, CDR1 is SNHLY and CDR2 FYNNEI. In nucleotides, the CDR3 is TGTGCCAGCAGTGAGGGCGGAGGAACCTACGAGCAGTACTTC. As protein: CASSEGGGTYEQYF.

The chain uses TRBV30 and TRBJ2-1; 7 bases line up with TRBD2. Germline-derived CDR1 and CDR2 are GTSNPN and SVGIG (reference sequence). There are 15 residues in the CDR3. The V and J ends lost 5 bases and 0 bases, in that order; junction bases with no gene match: 7. CDR3 in amino acids: CAWGVGGSSYNEQFF. The DNA for the CDR3 is TGTGCCTGGGGAGTAGGCGGGAGCTCCTACAATGAGCAGTTCTTC. Full variable domain (remainder filled in from reference TRBV30 and TRBJ2-1): SQTIHQWPATLVQPVGSPLSLECTVEGTSNPNLYWYRQAAGRGLQLLFYSVGIGQISSEVPQNLSASRPQDRQFILSSKKLLLSDSGFYLCAWGVGGSSYNEQFFGPGTRLTVL.

The genes are TRBV9 and TRBJ2-1, with a weak D call TRBD2 (6 bases). Between the trimmed V and J ends, which lost 0 bases and 5 bases, there was a span of 15 bases. The V gene's germline CDR1 is SGDLS and CDR2 YYNGEE. There are 16 residues in the CDR3. The CDR3 here is CASSVAAGTWDNEQFF. CDR3 in DNA: TGTGCCAGCAGCGTAGCTGCCGGGACTTGGGACAATGAGCAGTTCTTC.